This TCR beta chain is from a study of blood T cell repertoires in COVID-19 (dated by TCRdb to 2020 to 2021). The study in broad terms: Collaborator samples came from the United States, Italy and Spain and covered acute and convalescent phases of COVID-19. The material from the prospective study consisted of cDNA or gDNA derived from T cells, B-cell-depleted T cells, or PBMCs. Deeply sampled blood TCRbeta repertoires from subjects exposed to, actively infected with, or recovered from COVID-19 were included in the dataset. The repertoires were made available in a free public database intended to serve as a resource for research on the immune response to SARS-CoV-2. The samples were drawn from the first 160 participants of the ongoing ImmuneRACE study and from 1,254 subjects provided by 6 global collaborators. Sample metadata almost always included a de-identified subject ID, COVID-19 status, age in years and sex. HLA class I and class II types, where available, came from metadata supplied by the sample provider rather than from assay-based typing.

The CDR3 has 16 amino acids, counting the end cysteine and phenylalanine. Left in the record is the CDR3 DNA by itself, 48 bases read in frame from the first base. According to the germline V gene, CDR1 reads SNHLY and CDR2 reads FYNNEI. The junction shows trimming of 2 bases on V and 1 base on J, and the gene matches do not reach 5 bases of it. In the prospective study, participants were roughly 18 to 90 years old, resided in approximately 25 geographic areas of the United States, and were enrolled through a virtual design. In the prospective study, cohorts were assigned on the basis of participant-reported clinical history obtained from a screening survey and a study questionnaire. ImmuneRACE Cohort 3 recovered participants were defined by two consecutive negative NP/OP PCR tests, healthcare professional clearance, or symptom resolution. In the prospective study, whole blood, serum and a nasopharyngeal or oropharyngeal swab were collected from each participant by mobile phlebotomists. Over a roughly 2-month period, participants in the prospective study had the option of providing additional blood draws and questionnaires. Before DNA extraction, prospective study blood samples were shipped either frozen or at room temperature.

The immunoSEQ Assay, a bias-controlled multiplex PCR, was used to amplify TCRbeta CDR3 regions from genomic DNA. Processing in the source paper ran as follows. The number of nucleated cells in each sample was estimated by amplification of reference gene primers within the assay. Sequence reads were collapsed and filtered to measure the absolute abundance of every unique TCRbeta CDR3 rearrangement. For each sample, productive Simpson clonality was calculated by taking the square root of Simpson's diversity index across productive rearrangements. TCRdb carries this immuneACCESS record with in-frame sequences only. Its versions omit some clonotypes, under half of them owing to an unresolved V gene in the studies checked, with the rest unexplained. The V and J calls and the clone size are those of that table, but D and trimming were determined from the DNA. Counted in this sample were fewer than 400,000 clones; approximately 88% of them appeared once. The top ten constitute under 6% of the sample.

Of note for this clone: Its specific antigen is unknown. One base away there is no much larger clone; base qualities are not given.

General findings and caveats noted by the study authors: The quantity of clinical and demographic metadata differed by source and by participant and was supplied without curation.

The chain is made from TRBV2 and TRBJ1-1; 9 central nucleotides agree with TRBD1. This TCR derives from a man in his thirties or forties who had recovered from COVID-19. Sequencing was performed on PBMCs or T cells enriched from blood (not recorded which). The nucleotide sequence is TGTGCCAGCAGTGAACTAGGGGGACAGGGGAACACTGAAGCTTTCTTT. Protein translation: CASSELGGQGNTEAFF.